The T cell receptor (beta chain) described here comes from a study of T cell changes during pregnancy in multiple sclerosis (dated by TCRdb to the late 2010s). In the study overall: Changes in the T cell repertoire over the course of pregnancy were examined in this study in women with multiple sclerosis.

The germline V gene supplies CDR1 SNHLY and CDR2 FYNNEI. The CDR3, cysteine through phenylalanine, is 14 amino acids long. Here the CDR3 DNA is all that survives: 42 bases in frame from base 1. V and J are trimmed by 7 bases and 5 bases, and the gene matches miss 7 bases of the junction. As concerns this clone: Its antigen is not yet known. The input lacks base qualities; no much larger clone sits a single base away.

The library was generated by the immunoSEQ multiplex PCR assay. The immuneACCESS repertoire file appears here via TCRdb, limited to in-frame rearrangements. These files lack a portion of the clones; in checked studies, under half of the deficit traces to unresolved V genes, and the cause of the others is not known. For this sample the table gives about 60,000 clones, of which approximately 90% were detected only once. The top ten constitute under 1.5% of the sample. The sequencing used peripheral blood, collected in the second trimester of pregnancy. This TCR came from a female donor with multiple sclerosis, enrolled in a pregnancy study. Recombination linked TRBV2 to TRBJ2-1; 8 central bases correspond to TRBD1. The DNA is TGTGCCAGCAATGGACAGGGCGGGAACAATGAGCAGTTCTTC. Translated, this gives CASNGQGGNNEQFF.